The 20 T cell receptor beta chains listed next were all sequenced from one sample in a study of untreated major depressive disorder. These receptors lack a known antigen. Using immunoSEQ multiplex PCR, the repertoire was profiled, and TCRdb retains in-frame clones only, with some absent. The table shows some 13,000 clones, with 75% to 95% occurring only once. Whole-study results and caveats: Compared with controls, depressed patients showed more TRBV05-01 (Vbeta 5.1) usage in CD4+ T cells.

The sequenced material came from CD4+ T cells from PBMCs. The receptors were sampled from a woman aged 25 to 39 with major depressive disorder.

This chain joins TRBV15 and TRBJ2-2; unclear D gene. The V gene lost 3 bases and the J gene lost 7 bases, with 9 bases spanning the gap. This CDR3 comprises 13 residues. Germline-derived CDR1 and CDR2 are LNHNV and YYDKDF (reference sequence). CDR3 loop: CATSSDLRGELFF. CDR3 nucleotides: TGTGCCACCAGCAGCGACCTTCGCGGGGAGCTGTTTTTT.

The CDR3 is CASSPTGQGFGKLFF. DNA of the CDR3: TGTGCCAGCAGTCCTACGGGACAGGGGTTTGGAAAACTGTTTTTT. The V call is TRBV27, the J call TRBJ1-4, with TRBD1 matching 10 bases. Germline CDR1 and CDR2: MNHEY and SMNVEV (reference sequence). Trimming cost V 5 bases and J 10 bases; bases outside gene matches: 10. The length of the CDR3 is 15 residues.

The V call is TRBV23-1, the J call TRBJ2-5; D gene uncertain. TRBV23-1 is known as an ORF, though its function is uncertain. V was cut by 11 bases and J by 0 bases, with 4 bases left in between. The CDR3 spans 10 residues. CDR3 DNA sequence: TGCGCCCCCTACCAAGAGACCCAGTACTTC. This gives the protein CAPYQETQYF.

This chain links TRBV27 with TRBJ1-2; 8 positions match TRBD1. V lost 2 bases and J lost 1; bases outside the gene matches: 3. The CDR3 has 15 residues. CDR1 and CDR2 (germline): MNHEY, SMNVEV (reference sequence). CDR3 in amino acids: CASSLRTGINYGYTF. In DNA form, the CDR3 reads TGTGCCAGCAGTTTACGGACAGGGATTAACTATGGCTACACCTTC.

This chain links TRBV27 with TRBJ2-1; possible D gene TRBD1, 7 bases. V was clipped by 6 bases and J by 5 bases, with 17 bases between them. The CDR3 spans 15 residues. The V gene's germline CDR1 is MNHEY and CDR2 SMNVEV (reference sequence). CDR3 sequence (DNA): TGTGCCAGCAGCGCGGGCAGGGGGGTACACAATGAGCAGTTCTTC. Translation gives CASSAGRGVHNEQFF.

The rearrangement uses TRBV10-3 and TRBJ2-3; TRBD1 aligns across 9 bases. CDR1 is ENHRY and CDR2 is SYGVKD in the germline V gene. The length of the CDR3 is 14 residues. The trim removed 4 bases at V and 4 bases at J, leaving 3 bases unmatched. For the CDR3, the DNA is TGTGCCATCAGTGGGGGACAGGGAGCAGATACGCAGTATTTT. Its protein is CAISGGQGADTQYF.

The chain employs TRBV5-1 and TRBJ1-1; D might be TRBD1 (6 bases). Per germline, CDR1 SGHRS and CDR2 YFSETQ. V was trimmed by 3 bases and J by 8 bases, leaving 17 bases between them. The CDR3 extends over 14 amino acids. CDR3 nucleotide sequence: TGCGCCAGCAGCTCCCTCGGGACAACAGTCGAAGCTTTCTTT. Translation gives CASSSLGTTVEAFF.

J is TRBJ1-1 and V is TRBV28, with D uncertain. The CDR3 runs to 15 residues. Looked up from germline, CDR1 is MDHEN and CDR2 is SYDVKM. The V and J ends lost 5 bases and 6 bases respectively, with 19 bases between them. CDR3 region: CASSVIPGGSPEAFF. The CDR3 DNA sequence: TGTGCCAGCAGTGTCATACCGGGAGGCTCGCCTGAAGCTTTCTTT. The entire variable domain, with the rest obtained from reference TRBV28 and TRBJ1-1, is as follows: DVKVTQSSRYLVKRTGEKVFLECVQDMDHENMFWYRQDPGLGLRLIYFSYDVKMKEKGDIPEGYSVSREKKERFSLILESASTNQTSMYLCASSVIPGGSPEAFFGQGTRLTVV.

This CDR3 reads CASIRDTGELFF. For the CDR3, the DNA is TGTGCCAGCATCAGGGACACCGGGGAGCTGTTTTTT. The V call is TRBV25-1, the J call TRBJ2-2; tentative D call: TRBD1 (5 bases). CDR1 and CDR2 (germline): MGHDK, SYGVNS. There are 12 residues in the CDR3. V lost 7 bases and J lost 3, with 6 bases in between.

The V and J genes are TRBV5-4 and TRBJ1-2; D is uncertain. The CDR3 has 12 amino acids. Trimming removed 4 bases from V and 5 bases from J, with 9 bases in between. Germline V gene lookup returns CDR1 SGHNT and CDR2 YYREEE (reference sequence). This chain's CDR3 is CASSQGQYGYTF. The CDR3 coding sequence is TGTGCCAGCAGCCAAGGGCAGTATGGCTACACCTTC. Using reference TRBV5-4 and TRBJ1-2 for the parts outside the CDR3, the full variable domain is ETGVTQSPTHLIKTRGQQVTLRCSSQSGHNTVSWYQQALGQGPQFIFQYYREEENGRGNFPPRFSGLQFPNYSSELNVNALELDDSALYLCASSQGQYGYTFGSGTRLTVV.

V and J are TRBV5-1 and TRBJ2-2; 7 bases are shared with TRBD1. The CDR3 is 14 residues long. Looked up from germline, CDR1 is SGHRS and CDR2 is YFSETQ. The V gene end was trimmed by 4 bases and the J gene end by 5 bases; junction bases not matched to a gene: 5. Written as DNA, the CDR3 is TGCGCCAGCAGCGGCAGGGGGAGTACCGGGGAGCTGTTTTTT. Its protein is CASSGRGSTGELFF.

This sequence joins TRBV5-1 and TRBJ2-5; D gene uncertain. Germline V CDR1 and CDR2: SGHRS, YFSETQ. This CDR3 contains 14 residues. The V end was cut by 0 bases, the J end by 2 bases, with 8 bases between. CDR3 region: CASSLGSVQETQYF. The CDR3 coding sequence is TGCGCCAGCAGCTTGGGATCGGTTCAAGAGACCCAGTACTTC.

The chain combines TRBV11-2 with TRBJ2-1; 8 bases are a match to TRBD2. Germline CDR1 SGHAT, CDR2 FQNNGV. This CDR3 spans 16 amino acids. Trimming took 5 bases from V and 7 from J; bases not matched to a gene: 13. This CDR3 reads CASSQLVAPSGNEQFF. The CDR3 bases are TGTGCCAGCAGCCAACTGGTCGCCCCTAGCGGGAATGAGCAGTTCTTC. The variable domain in full, completed from reference TRBV11-2 and TRBJ2-1, reads EAGVAQSPRYKIIEKRQSVAFWCNPISGHATLYWYQQILGQGPKLLIQFQNNGVVDDSQLPKDRFSAERLKGVDSTLKIQPAKLEDSAVYLCASSQLVAPSGNEQFFGPGTRLTVL.

The rearrangement links TRBV6-5 to TRBJ2-3, with D maybe TRBD1 (6 bases). V was pared by 5 bases and J by 0 bases, with 9 bases between. The CDR3 is 14 residues long. The germline V gene encodes CDR1 MNHEY and CDR2 SVGAGI. This CDR3 reads CASSDRWSTDTQYF. The CDR3 DNA reads as TGTGCCAGCAGTGACAGGTGGAGCACAGATACGCAGTATTTT.

This sequence joins TRBV5-1 and TRBJ2-7; 9 nucleotides line up with TRBD2. CDR3 length: 15 residues. The V segment lost 4 bases and the J segment 0 bases; nucleotides outside the gene matches: 5. Germline CDR1 reads SGHRS; CDR2 reads YFSETQ. The CDR3: CASSAGGTSSYEQYF. The CDR3 DNA sequence: TGCGCCAGCAGCGCGGGGGGGACATCCTCCTACGAGCAGTACTTC.

This chain connects TRBV19 to TRBJ1-5; D call uncertain. The CDR3 is 15 amino acids. Germline lookup yields CDR1 LNHDA and CDR2 SQIVND (reference sequence). V was cut by 5 bases and J by 0 bases, with 11 bases left in between. The CDR3 spells CASSETIFSNQPQHF. The CDR3 DNA reads as TGTGCCAGTAGTGAGACAATTTTTAGCAATCAGCCCCAGCATTTT. The variable domain in full, with the rest retrieved from reference TRBV19 and TRBJ1-5, is DGGITQSPKYLFRKEGQNVTLSCEQNLNHDAMYWYRQDPGQGLRLIYYSQIVNDFQKGDIAEGYSVSREKKESFPLTVTSAQKNPTAFYLCASSETIFSNQPQHFGDGTRLSIL.

J is TRBJ2-5 and V is TRBV5-4; 11 bases are a match to TRBD2. The CDR3 runs to 17 residues. Germline-derived CDR1 and CDR2 are SGHNT and YYREEE (reference sequence). The junction had 9 bases not matched to a gene; V was cut back by 3 bases and J by 2 bases. The CDR3 reads CASSSKILAGEQETQYF. The CDR3 nucleotides are TGTGCCAGCAGCTCCAAAATACTAGCGGGAGAGCAAGAGACCCAGTACTTC. Full variable domain (missing parts from reference TRBV5-4 and TRBJ2-5): ETGVTQSPTHLIKTRGQQVTLRCSSQSGHNTVSWYQQALGQGPQFIFQYYREEENGRGNFPPRFSGLQFPNYSSELNVNALELDDSALYLCASSSKILAGEQETQYFGPGTRLLVL.

The rearrangement links TRBV18 to TRBJ1-4; no firm D call. Germline assignment: CDR1 KGHSH and CDR2 LQKENI. Deletions cut 6 bases from V and 12 bases from J, with 11 bases between. The CDR3 runs to 11 residues. CDR3 sequence (DNA): TGTGCCAGCTCGCGAGACTCGGAACTGTTTTTT. Translated, it gives CASSRDSELFF.

The J gene is TRBJ1-4, the V gene TRBV11-3, with unresolved D. The V gene lost 1 base and the J gene lost 7 bases, with 7 bases spanning the gap. CDR1 and CDR2 from the germline V gene are SGHNT and YENEEA. CDR3 length: 13 amino acids. Here the CDR3 DNA reads TGTGCCAGCAGCTTAGGCGGGAGTGAAAAACTGTTTTTT. Its translation is CASSLGGSEKLFF.

The CDR3 spells CASSQEEWSGIGGELFF. The CDR3 nucleotides read TGTGCCAGCAGCCAAGAAGAGTGGAGCGGGATCGGCGGGGAGCTGTTTTTT. This chain uses TRBV4-2 with TRBJ2-2; TRBD2 matches at 7 bases. This CDR3 region has 17 residues. The V and J ends lost 0 bases and 7 bases, in that order; junction bases with no gene match: 11. CDR1 is LGHNA and CDR2 is YNFKEQ in the germline V gene.